The present entry profiles one TCR beta chain with its context. As yet, its antigen is unknown. This sample was taken from a study of cytomegalovirus exposure and HLA in healthy donors. Study-level points and caveats: For presence/absence analyses, sequencing depth was assumed to be roughly uniform across donors.

The J segment lost 3 bases and the V segment lost 6 bases, leaving 4 bases of the junction unmatched. The V gene's germline CDR1 is SEHNR and CDR2 FQNEAQ (reference sequence). CDR3 length: 15 residues. Researchers ran the PCR with 60 Vbeta and 13 Jbeta primers. Data came from immunoSEQ multiplex PCR; TCRdb stores just in-frame clones and leaves some out. Among tens of thousands of clones listed, just over 85% were seen once. The V call is TRBV7-9, the J call TRBJ2-1; 11 nucleotides line up with TRBD2. The receptor comes from a woman aged 40 to 50 in good health and CMV-seropositive. The sample consisted of PBMCs. CDR3 DNA: TGTGCCAGCAGTGGGACTAGCGGCCACTACAATGAGCAGTTCTTC. Protein sequence: CASSGTSGHYNEQFF.